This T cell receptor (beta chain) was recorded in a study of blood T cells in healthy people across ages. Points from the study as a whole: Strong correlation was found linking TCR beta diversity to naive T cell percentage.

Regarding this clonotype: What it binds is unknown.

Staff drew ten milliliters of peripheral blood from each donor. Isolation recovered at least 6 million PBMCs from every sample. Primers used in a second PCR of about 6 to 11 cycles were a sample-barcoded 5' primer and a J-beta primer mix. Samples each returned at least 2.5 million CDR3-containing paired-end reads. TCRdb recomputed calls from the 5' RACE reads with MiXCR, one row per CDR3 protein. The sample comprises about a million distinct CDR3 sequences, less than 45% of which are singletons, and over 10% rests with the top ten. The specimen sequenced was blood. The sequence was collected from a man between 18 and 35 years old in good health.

The CDR3 nucleotides are TGCAGTGCTAGAGAGGGGGGACAGGGTAATCAGCCCCAGCATTTT. Residues: CSAREGGQGNQPQHF. V is TRBV20-1 and J is TRBJ1-5; 9 bases fit TRBD1. Germline CDR1 is DFQATT and CDR2 is SNEGSKA (reference sequence). The ends lost 0 bases at V and 4 bases at J; junction bases unmatched: 4. This CDR3 is built from 15 residues.